This TCR beta chain appears in the sequencing data of a study of patients and donors after allogeneic stem cell transplantation. The CDR3 sequence is 15 residues long. Germline CDR1 reads SGDLS; CDR2 reads YYNGEE. V lost 0 bases, J lost 0 bases, and 7 bases lay in between. MiXCR was run by TCRdb on the RT-PCR reads, yielding one entry per CDR3 protein. The sample contains 400,000 to 450,000 distinct CDR3 sequences, approximately 16% of which appear only once. This clonotype was found a few times. The origin of this receptor is a human donor who was either an allogeneic HSCT recipient or a stem cell or donor lymphocyte infusion donor (not recorded which). It is not recorded whose cells these are; they may come from a transplant donor. Sequenced material: blood, either unsorted or a sorted T cell fraction (not recorded which). J is TRBJ2-1 and V is TRBV9; tentative D call: TRBD2 (6 bases). This chain's CDR3 is CASSVGGLSYNEQFF. For the CDR3, the DNA is TGTGCCAGCAGCGTAGGGGGACTCTCCTACAATGAGCAGTTCTTC.